This is a list of T cell receptor beta chains from one sample in a study of T cells in Graves' hyperthyroidism and ophthalmopathy. TCRdb reprocessed the multiplex PCR reads with MiXCR, giving one entry per CDR3 protein. The sample lists hundreds of thousands of distinct CDR3 sequences, roughly 15% occurring once. What was sequenced was blood. These receptors all stem from a woman between 45 and 60 years old with Graves' ophthalmopathy. CDR3s include the opening cysteine and the closing phenylalanine or tryptophan. D genes are given only for firm matches. Rows may omit the clone size; those that give it use once, few, many or a size class.

CDR3 protein | CDR3 DNA | J gene | V gene | D gene | clone size
CSALQGLTEAFF | TGCAGTGCTCTACAGGGTCTAACTGAAGCTTTCTTT | TRBJ1-1 | TRBV20-1 | . | few
CALGQGVFNEQFF | TGTGCCTTAGGCCAGGGGGTCTTCAATGAGCAGTTCTTC | TRBJ2-1 | TRBV12-3/TRBV12-4 | TRBD1 | many
CASSEGGQKKETQYF | TGTGCCAGCAGCGAGGGGGGCCAGAAAAAAGAGACCCAGTACTTC | TRBJ2-5 | TRBV9 | . | .
CASRPAGLNTGELFF | TGTGCCAGCAGGCCAGCGGGACTGAACACCGGGGAGCTGTTTTTT | TRBJ2-2 | TRBV28 | TRBD2 | many
CASSLMRDTQYF | TGTGCCAGCAGCTTAATGAGAGATACGCAGTATTTT | TRBJ2-3 | TRBV7-9 | . | few
CASTQTGGWYEQYF | TGTGCCAGCACCCAGACAGGGGGCTGGTACGAGCAGTACTTC | TRBJ2-7 | TRBV28 | TRBD1 | many
CASSPGTDYGYTF | TGTGCCAGCTCGCCCGGGACAGATTATGGCTACACCTTC | TRBJ1-2 | TRBV18 | TRBD1 | many
CASSQSGTGAFVTF | TGTGCCAGCAGCCAGTCCGGGACAGGGGCATTTGTCACCTTC | TRBJ1-2 | TRBV4-2 | TRBD1 | few
CATSGDKGDTQYF | TGTGCCACCAGTGGGGACAAGGGTGATACGCAGTATTTT | TRBJ2-3 | TRBV24-1 | . | .
CASSLGGNQETQYF | TGTGCCAGCAGTTTAGGGGGTAACCAAGAGACCCAGTACTTC | TRBJ2-5 | TRBV2 | . | many
CASSQGGSRGNTEAFF | TGTGCCAGCAGCCAAGGGGGGTCTAGAGGGAACACTGAAGCTTTCTTT | TRBJ1-1 | TRBV3-1 | . | many
CASSRDETTSYEQYF | TGTGCCAGCAGCCGAGACGAGACTACCTCCTACGAGCAGTACTTC | TRBJ2-7 | TRBV6-1 | . | many
CAWSAGTRTYEQYF | TGTGCCTGGAGCGCTGGGACGCGGACCTACGAGCAGTACTTC | TRBJ2-7 | TRBV30 | . | .
CSVSGVLDTGELFF | TGCAGCGTATCAGGGGTTTTGGACACCGGGGAGCTGTTTTTT | TRBJ2-2 | TRBV29-1 | . | .
CASSYGFSGRSGEQYF | TGTGCCAGCAGTTACGGCTTTAGCGGGAGATCGGGCGAGCAGTACTTC | TRBJ2-7 | TRBV6-2/TRBV6-3 | TRBD2 | many
CASSPAGQARNHGYTF | TGTGCCAGCTCACCCGCTGGACAGGCCAGGAACCATGGCTACACCTTC | TRBJ1-2 | TRBV18 | TRBD1 | few
CASSAGPGAPETQYF | TGTGCCAGCAGCGCAGGTCCGGGAGCGCCAGAGACCCAGTACTTC | TRBJ2-5 | TRBV7-9 | . | many
CASSRHLGLANYEQYF | TGTGCCAGCAGCCGACACCTGGGACTAGCGAACTACGAGCAGTACTTC | TRBJ2-7 | TRBV4-2 | TRBD2 | few